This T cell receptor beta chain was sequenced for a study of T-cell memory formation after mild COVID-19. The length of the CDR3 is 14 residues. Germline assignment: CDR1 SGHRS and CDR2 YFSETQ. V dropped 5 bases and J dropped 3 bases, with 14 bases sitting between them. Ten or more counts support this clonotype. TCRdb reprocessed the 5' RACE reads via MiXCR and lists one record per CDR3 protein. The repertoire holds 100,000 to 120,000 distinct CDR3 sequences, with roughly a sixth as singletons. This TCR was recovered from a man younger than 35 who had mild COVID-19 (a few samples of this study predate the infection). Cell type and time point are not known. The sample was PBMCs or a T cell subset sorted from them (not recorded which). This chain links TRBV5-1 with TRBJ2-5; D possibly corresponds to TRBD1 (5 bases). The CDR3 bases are TGCGCCAGCAGACTCCAGGGTGGGGAAGAGACCCAGTACTTC. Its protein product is CASRLQGGEETQYF.